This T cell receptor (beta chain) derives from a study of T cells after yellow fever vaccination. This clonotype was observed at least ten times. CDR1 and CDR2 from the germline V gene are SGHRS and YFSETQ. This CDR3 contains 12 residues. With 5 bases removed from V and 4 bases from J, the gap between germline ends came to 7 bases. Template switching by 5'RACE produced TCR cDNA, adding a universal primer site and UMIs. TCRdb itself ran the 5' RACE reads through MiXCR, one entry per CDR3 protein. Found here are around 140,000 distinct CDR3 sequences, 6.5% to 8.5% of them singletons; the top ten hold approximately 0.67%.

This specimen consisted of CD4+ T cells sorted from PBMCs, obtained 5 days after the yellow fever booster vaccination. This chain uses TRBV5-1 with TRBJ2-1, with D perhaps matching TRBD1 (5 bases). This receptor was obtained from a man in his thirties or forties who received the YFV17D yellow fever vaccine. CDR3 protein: CASSDSYNEQFF. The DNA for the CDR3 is TGCGCCAGCAGTGACAGTTACAATGAGCAGTTCTTC.